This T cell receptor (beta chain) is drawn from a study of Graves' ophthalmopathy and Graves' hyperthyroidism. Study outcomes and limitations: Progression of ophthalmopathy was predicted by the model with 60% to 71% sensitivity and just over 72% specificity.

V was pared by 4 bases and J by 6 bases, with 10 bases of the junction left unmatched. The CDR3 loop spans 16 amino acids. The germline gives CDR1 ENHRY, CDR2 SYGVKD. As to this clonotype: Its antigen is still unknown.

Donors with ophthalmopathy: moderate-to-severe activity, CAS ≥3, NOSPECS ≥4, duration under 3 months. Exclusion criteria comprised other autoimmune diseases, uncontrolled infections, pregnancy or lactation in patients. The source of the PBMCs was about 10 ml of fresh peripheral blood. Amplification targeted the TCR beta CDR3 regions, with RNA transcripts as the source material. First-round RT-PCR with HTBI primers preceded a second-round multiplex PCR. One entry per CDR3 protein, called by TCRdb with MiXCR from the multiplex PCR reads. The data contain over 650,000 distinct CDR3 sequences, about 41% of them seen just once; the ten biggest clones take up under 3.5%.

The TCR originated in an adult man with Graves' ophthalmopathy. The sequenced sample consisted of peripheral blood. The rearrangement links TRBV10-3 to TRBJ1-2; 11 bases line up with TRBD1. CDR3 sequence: CAISAPRTGGGDGYTF. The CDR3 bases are TGTGCCATCAGTGCTCCGCGGACAGGGGGCGGCGATGGCTACACCTTC.